This T cell receptor beta chain was profiled in a study of CD8+ T cells in alopecia areata. Trimming cost V 5 bases and J 2 bases; bases outside gene matches: 6. The CDR3 runs 16 residues. Germline V gene data show CDR1 as SEHNR and CDR2 as FQNEAQ (reference sequence). The treatment: oral pan-JAK inhibitor, 5-10 mg twice daily. From alopecia areata patients, lesional scalp punch biopsies and peripheral blood were collected. Sequencing templates came from extracted RNA that was reverse transcribed into cDNA. Here immunoSEQ multiplex PCR was the method, and the copy in TCRdb shows in-frame clones only, minus some. The table has fewer than 200,000 clones, about 60% seen once.

The source is a human donor with alopecia areata. Sample: CD8+ T cells sorted from blood, taken at week 24, from a patient treated with tofacitinib. The chain couples TRBV7-9 to TRBJ2-3, with 11 bases identical to TRBD2. Here the CDR3 DNA reads TGTGCCAGCAGCGGACTAGCGGGTCGCTTCACAGATACGCAGTATTTT. Translated, it gives CASSGLAGRFTDTQYF. Drawing the rest from reference TRBV7-9 and TRBJ2-3, the complete variable domain is DTGVSQNPRHKITKRGQNVTFRCDPISEHNRLYWYRQTLGQGPEFLTYFQNEAQLEKSRLLSDRFSAERPKGSFSTLEIQRTEQGDSAMYLCASSGLAGRFTDTQYFGPGTRLTVL.